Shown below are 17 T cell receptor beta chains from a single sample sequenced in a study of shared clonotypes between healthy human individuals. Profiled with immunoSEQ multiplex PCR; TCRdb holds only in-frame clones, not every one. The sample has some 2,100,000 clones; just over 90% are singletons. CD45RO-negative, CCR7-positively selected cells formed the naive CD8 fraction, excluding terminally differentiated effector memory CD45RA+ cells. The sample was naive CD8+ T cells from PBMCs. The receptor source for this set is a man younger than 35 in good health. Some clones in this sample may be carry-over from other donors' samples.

CDR3 protein: CASSLVSVTGNHEQYF. The CDR3 DNA reads as TGTGCCAGCAGCTTAGTAAGTGTGACAGGGAACCACGAGCAGTACTTC. J is TRBJ2-7 and V is TRBV7-8; 7 nucleotides match TRBD1. Germline V lookup: CDR1 SGHVS, CDR2 FQNEAQ. The CDR3 sequence is 16 residues long. Germline trimming cut 1 base from V and 5 bases from J; bases unmatched to any gene: 11.

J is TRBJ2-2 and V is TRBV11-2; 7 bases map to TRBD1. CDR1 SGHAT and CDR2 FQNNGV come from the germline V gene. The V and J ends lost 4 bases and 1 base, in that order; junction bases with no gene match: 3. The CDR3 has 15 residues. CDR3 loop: CASSWYRGNTGELFF. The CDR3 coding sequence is TGTGCCAGCAGCTGGTACAGGGGGAACACCGGGGAGCTGTTTTTT. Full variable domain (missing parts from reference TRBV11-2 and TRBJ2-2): EAGVAQSPRYKIIEKRQSVAFWCNPISGHATLYWYQQILGQGPKLLIQFQNNGVVDDSQLPKDRFSAERLKGVDSTLKIQPAKLEDSAVYLCASSWYRGNTGELFFGEGSRLTVL.

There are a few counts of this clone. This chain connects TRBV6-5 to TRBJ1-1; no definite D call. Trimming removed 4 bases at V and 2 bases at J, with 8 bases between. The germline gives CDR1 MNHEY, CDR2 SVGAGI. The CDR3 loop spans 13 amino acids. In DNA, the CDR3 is TGTGCCAGCAGTTTCGAGGAAAACACTGAAGCTTTCTTT. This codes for CASSFEENTEAFF.

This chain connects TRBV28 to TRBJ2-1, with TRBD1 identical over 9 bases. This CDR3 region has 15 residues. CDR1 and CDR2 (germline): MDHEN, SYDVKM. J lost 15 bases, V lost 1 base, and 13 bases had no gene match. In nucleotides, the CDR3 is TGTGCCAGCAGTTTATATGGGACAGGGATCCTCTATACGTTCTTC. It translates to CASSLYGTGILYTFF. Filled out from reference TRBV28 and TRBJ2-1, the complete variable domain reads DVKVTQSSRYLVKRTGEKVFLECVQDMDHENMFWYRQDPGLGLRLIYFSYDVKMKEKGDIPEGYSVSREKKERFSLILESASTNQTSMYLCASSLYGTGILYTFFGPGTRLTVL.

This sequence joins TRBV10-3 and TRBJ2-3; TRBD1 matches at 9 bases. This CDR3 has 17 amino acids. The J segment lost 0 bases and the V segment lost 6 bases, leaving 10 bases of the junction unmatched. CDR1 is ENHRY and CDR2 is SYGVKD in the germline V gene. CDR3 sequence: CAIRNVTGGSSTDTQYF. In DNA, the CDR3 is TGTGCCATCAGAAATGTGACAGGGGGTTCTAGCACAGATACGCAGTATTTT.

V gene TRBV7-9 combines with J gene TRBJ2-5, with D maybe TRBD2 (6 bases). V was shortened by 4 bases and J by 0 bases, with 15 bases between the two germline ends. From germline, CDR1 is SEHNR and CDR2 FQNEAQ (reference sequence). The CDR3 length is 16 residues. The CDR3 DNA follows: TGTGCCAGCAGCTCGGGGGACTTCTCGTACCAAGAGACCCAGTACTTC. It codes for CASSSGDFSYQETQYF.

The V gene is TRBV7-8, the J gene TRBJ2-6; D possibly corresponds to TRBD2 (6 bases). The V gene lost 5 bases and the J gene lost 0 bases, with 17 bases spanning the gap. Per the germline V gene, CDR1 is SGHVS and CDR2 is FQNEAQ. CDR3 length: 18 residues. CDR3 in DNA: TGTGCCAGCAGCCCAGCCGGGACTGCTATCTCTGGGGCCAACGTCCTGACTTTC. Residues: CASSPAGTAISGANVLTF.

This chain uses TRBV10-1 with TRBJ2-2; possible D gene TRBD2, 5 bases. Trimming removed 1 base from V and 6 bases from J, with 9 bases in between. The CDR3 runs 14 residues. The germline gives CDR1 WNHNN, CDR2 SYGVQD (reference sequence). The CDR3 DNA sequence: TGCGCCAGCAGTGAGTTTCGGACTTCCGGGGAGCTGTTTTTT. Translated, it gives CASSEFRTSGELFF.

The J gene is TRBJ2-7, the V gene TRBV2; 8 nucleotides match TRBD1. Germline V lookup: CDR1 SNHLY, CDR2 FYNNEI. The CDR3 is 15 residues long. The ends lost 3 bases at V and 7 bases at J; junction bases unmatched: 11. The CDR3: CASSDPGQATPEQYF. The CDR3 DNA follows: TGTGCCAGCAGTGATCCGGGACAGGCGACACCAGAGCAGTACTTC.

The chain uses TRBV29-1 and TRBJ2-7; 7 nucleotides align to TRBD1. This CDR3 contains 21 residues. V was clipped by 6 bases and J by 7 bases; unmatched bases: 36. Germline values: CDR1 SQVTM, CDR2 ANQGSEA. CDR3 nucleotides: TGCAGCGTGACTGACAGGGACCTACCCGCTGGGGACAGCCTTGTGGGGTTTGAGCAGTACTTC. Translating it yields CSVTDRDLPAGDSLVGFEQYF.

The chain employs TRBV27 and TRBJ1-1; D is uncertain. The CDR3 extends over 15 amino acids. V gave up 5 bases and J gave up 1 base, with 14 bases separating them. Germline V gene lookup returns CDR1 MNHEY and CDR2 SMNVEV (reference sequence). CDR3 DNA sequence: TGTGCCAGCAGTCCTCAACCTACACCGAACACTGAAGCTTTCTTT. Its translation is CASSPQPTPNTEAFF.

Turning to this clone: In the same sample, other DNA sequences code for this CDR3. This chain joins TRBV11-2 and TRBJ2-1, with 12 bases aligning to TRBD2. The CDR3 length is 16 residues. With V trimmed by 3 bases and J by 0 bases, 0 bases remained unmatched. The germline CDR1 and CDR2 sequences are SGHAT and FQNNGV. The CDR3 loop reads CASSLTSGSSYNEQFF. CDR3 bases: TGTGCCAGCAGCTTGACTAGCGGGAGCTCCTACAATGAGCAGTTCTTC.

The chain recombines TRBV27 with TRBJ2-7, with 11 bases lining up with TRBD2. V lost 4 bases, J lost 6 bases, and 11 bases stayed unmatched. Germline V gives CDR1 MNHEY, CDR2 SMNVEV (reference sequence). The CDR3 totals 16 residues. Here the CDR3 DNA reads TGTGCCAGCAGTTATAGCGGGGGGGAAGTTCTACGCGAGCAGTACTTC. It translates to CASSYSGGEVLREQYF.

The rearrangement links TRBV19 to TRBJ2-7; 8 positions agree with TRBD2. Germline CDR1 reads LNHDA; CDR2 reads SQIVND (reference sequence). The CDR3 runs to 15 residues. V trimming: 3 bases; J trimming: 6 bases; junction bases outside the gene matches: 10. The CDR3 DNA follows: TGTGCCAGTAGTATTGAACCAGCGGGAGTGGTCGAGCAGTACTTC. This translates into CASSIEPAGVVEQYF.

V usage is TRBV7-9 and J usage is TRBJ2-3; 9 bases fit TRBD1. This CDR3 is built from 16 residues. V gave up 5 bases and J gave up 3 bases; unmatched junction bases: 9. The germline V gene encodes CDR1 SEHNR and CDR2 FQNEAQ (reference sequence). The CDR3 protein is CASSPDRGRVTDTQYF. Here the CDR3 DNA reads TGTGCCAGCAGCCCAGACAGGGGGAGGGTGACAGATACGCAGTATTTT.

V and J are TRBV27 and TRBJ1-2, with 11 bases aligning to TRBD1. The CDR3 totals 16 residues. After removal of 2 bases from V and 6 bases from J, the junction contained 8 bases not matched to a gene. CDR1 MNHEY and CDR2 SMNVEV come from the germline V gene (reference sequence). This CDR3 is CASSLRWTGGIDGYTF. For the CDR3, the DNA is TGTGCCAGCAGTTTACGCTGGACAGGGGGCATCGATGGCTACACCTTC.

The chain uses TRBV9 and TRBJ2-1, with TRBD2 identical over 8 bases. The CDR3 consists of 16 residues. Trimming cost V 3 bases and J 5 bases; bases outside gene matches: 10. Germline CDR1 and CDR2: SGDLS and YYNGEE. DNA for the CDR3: TGTGCCAGCAGCGACTCCGTGACTAGCGACCACAATGAGCAGTTCTTC. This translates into CASSDSVTSDHNEQFF.